These T cell receptor beta chains were read from a single sample in a study of OX40 agonist ivuxolimab in advanced cancers. Assay used: immunoSEQ multiplex PCR; TCRdb lists only in-frame clones, some missing. The sample lists approximately 58,000 clones, roughly 80% occurring once. The sample here was CD4+ or CD8+ T cells sorted from blood, taken in a trial of the OX40 agonist ivuxolimab. These receptors were obtained from an adult with an advanced solid tumor such as melanoma, head and neck, liver or kidney cancer. CDR3s include the opening cysteine and the closing phenylalanine or tryptophan. Fields, in order: clone size, J gene, D gene, V gene, CDR3 protein, CDR3 DNA. The D gene is left open where the match is weak. Rows give clone size only sometimes, using once, few, many, or a class for an expanded clone.

clone_size: few
j_call: TRBJ1-5
d_call: NA
v_call: TRBV2
cdr3_aa: CASSFYDNQPQHF
cdr3_nt: TGTGCCAGCAGCTTCTACGACAATCAGCCCCAGCATTTT

clone_size: NA
j_call: TRBJ2-1
d_call: TRBD1
v_call: TRBV4-2
cdr3_aa: CASSLSGTGGPNEQFF
cdr3_nt: TGTGCCAGCAGCCTCTCCGGGACAGGGGGACCCAATGAGCAGTTCTTC

clone_size: NA
j_call: TRBJ2-7
d_call: NA
v_call: TRBV27
cdr3_aa: CASRTSEQYF
cdr3_nt: TGTGCCAGCAGGACTAGCGAGCAGTACTTC

clone_size: NA
j_call: TRBJ1-6
d_call: TRBD1
v_call: TRBV6-1
cdr3_aa: CASSGDRGGRGKDSPLHF
cdr3_nt: TGTGCCAGCAGTGGGGACAGGGGAGGGAGGGGGAAGGATTCACCCCTCCACTTT

clone_size: NA
j_call: TRBJ2-2
d_call: NA
v_call: TRBV6-1
cdr3_aa: CASSEGRAAGELFF
cdr3_nt: TGTGCCAGCAGTGAGGGCAGGGCGGCCGGGGAGCTGTTTTTT

clone_size: NA
j_call: TRBJ2-7
d_call: TRBD1
v_call: TRBV6-5
cdr3_aa: CASRHKDRGLYEQYF
cdr3_nt: TGTGCCAGCAGGCATAAGGACAGGGGGCTCTACGAGCAGTACTTC

clone_size: NA
j_call: TRBJ1-1
d_call: TRBD1
v_call: TRBV7-9
cdr3_aa: CASSLARGLGEAFF
cdr3_nt: TGTGCCAGCAGCTTAGCGAGGGGGCTTGGGGAAGCTTTCTTT

clone_size: once
j_call: TRBJ2-7
d_call: TRBD2
v_call: TRBV7-3
cdr3_aa: CASSTGTSGNEQYF
cdr3_nt: TGTGCCAGCAGCACCGGGACTAGCGGGAACGAGCAGTACTTC

clone_size: NA
j_call: TRBJ2-1
d_call: TRBD1
v_call: TRBV19
cdr3_aa: CASSTPGTGGREQFF
cdr3_nt: TGTGCCAGTAGTACCCCTGGGACAGGGGGCAGGGAGCAGTTCTTC

clone_size: NA
j_call: TRBJ1-1
d_call: NA
v_call: TRBV18
cdr3_aa: CASSRESGPGGTEAFF
cdr3_nt: TGTGCCAGCTCACGAGAATCAGGACCTGGGGGAACTGAAGCTTTCTTT

clone_size: NA
j_call: TRBJ2-2
d_call: NA
v_call: TRBV5-1
cdr3_aa: CASTSKSTETGELFF
cdr3_nt: TGCGCCAGCACCTCCAAATCGACTGAGACCGGGGAGCTGTTTTTT

clone_size: NA
j_call: TRBJ2-4
d_call: TRBD1
v_call: TRBV5-8
cdr3_aa: CASSSTGVNIQYF
cdr3_nt: TGTGCCAGCAGTTCGACAGGGGTGAACATTCAGTACTTC

clone_size: NA
j_call: TRBJ1-2
d_call: NA
v_call: TRBV9
cdr3_aa: CASSVEWGANYGYTF
cdr3_nt: TGTGCCAGCAGCGTGGAGTGGGGAGCTAACTATGGCTACACCTTC

clone_size: NA
j_call: TRBJ2-3
d_call: NA
v_call: TRBV2
cdr3_aa: CASSVGADTQYF
cdr3_nt: TGTGCCAGCAGTGTGGGGGCAGATACGCAGTATTTT

clone_size: once
j_call: TRBJ1-6
d_call: NA
v_call: TRBV5-4
cdr3_aa: CASSLVAAGAAPLHF
cdr3_nt: TGTGCCAGCAGCTTGGTGGCGGCAGGGGCGGCACCCCTCCACTTT

clone_size: few
j_call: TRBJ1-1
d_call: NA
v_call: TRBV29-1
cdr3_aa: CSVKDVNTEAFF
cdr3_nt: TGCAGCGTTAAGGATGTGAACACTGAAGCTTTCTTT

clone_size: NA
j_call: TRBJ1-4
d_call: NA
v_call: TRBV19
cdr3_aa: CASQGTSYEKLFF
cdr3_nt: TGTGCCAGTCAAGGGACATCGTATGAAAAACTGTTTTTT

clone_size: NA
j_call: TRBJ2-1
d_call: NA
v_call: TRBV2
cdr3_aa: CASTLSSYNEQFF
cdr3_nt: TGTGCCAGCACTCTTAGCTCCTACAATGAGCAGTTCTTC

clone_size: NA
j_call: TRBJ1-4
d_call: TRBD1
v_call: TRBV28
cdr3_aa: CASRAARGRYEKLFF
cdr3_nt: TGTGCCAGCAGGGCCGCCAGGGGGAGATATGAAAAACTGTTTTTT

clone_size: NA
j_call: TRBJ2-1
d_call: NA
v_call: TRBV6-1
cdr3_aa: CASSVGSQGNEQFF
cdr3_nt: TGTGCCAGCAGTGTAGGGAGCCAAGGCAATGAGCAGTTCTTC